This T cell receptor beta chain was identified during a study of T cells expressing NK-cell markers. Study-level information: Among the eight sequenced donors, seven tested HCMV-seropositive and one tested seronegative.

The CDR3 totals 15 residues. Germline assignment: CDR1 SGHRS and CDR2 YFSETQ. In generating TCR beta cDNA, 5'RACE template switching with UMIs was used. TCRdb derives one entry per CDR3 protein from the 5' RACE reads, leaving out DNA. The table for this sample gives about 260,000 distinct CDR3 sequences. Study-level findings and limits: The study found dominant NKG2C+ clonotypes at about 1.0-7.5% of CD8+ T cells in about six donors. HCMV specificity of expanded NKG2C+ T cell clones remained unclear.

Comments on this clonotype: Antigen specificity is unknown.

The sequenced sample consisted of blood T cells: a sorted CD56 or NKG2C T cell subset, CD4+ or CD8+ T cells, or bulk PBMC T cells (not recorded which). This chain connects TRBV5-1 to TRBJ2-5; TCRdb gives TRBD2 as the D gene, but with no DNA this cannot be confirmed. This sequence originates from a man between 18 and 29 years old in good health. The CDR3 loop is CASTTAGGTQETQYF.